The sequence of this T cell receptor (beta chain) was determined in a study of blood T cell repertoires in COVID-19. Study details: PBMCs, B-cell-depleted T cells, or T cells were the source of the cDNA or gDNA that made up the material.

Trimming removed 5 bases from V and 4 bases from J, with 14 bases in between. Germline-derived CDR1 and CDR2 are SEHNR and FQNEAQ (reference sequence). The CDR3 runs to 14 residues. In the authors' methods: Reference gene primers were amplified, and this amplification served to estimate nucleated cell counts. Clones were read by immunoSEQ multiplex PCR, and TCRdb kept only the in-frame ones, dropping some. V and J calls and clone size are given by that table; D and trimming were obtained from the DNA. The sample records some 14,000 clones, roughly 80% being singletons. The sequenced sample was peripheral blood. This chain joins TRBV7-9 and TRBJ1-2; possible D gene TRBD1, 5 bases. This TCR was sampled from a human donor in a cohort sampled during active COVID-19. CDR3 residues: CASSMDTRVYGYTF. CDR3 nucleotide sequence: TGTGCCAGCAGCATGGACACAAGGGTCTATGGCTACACCTTC.